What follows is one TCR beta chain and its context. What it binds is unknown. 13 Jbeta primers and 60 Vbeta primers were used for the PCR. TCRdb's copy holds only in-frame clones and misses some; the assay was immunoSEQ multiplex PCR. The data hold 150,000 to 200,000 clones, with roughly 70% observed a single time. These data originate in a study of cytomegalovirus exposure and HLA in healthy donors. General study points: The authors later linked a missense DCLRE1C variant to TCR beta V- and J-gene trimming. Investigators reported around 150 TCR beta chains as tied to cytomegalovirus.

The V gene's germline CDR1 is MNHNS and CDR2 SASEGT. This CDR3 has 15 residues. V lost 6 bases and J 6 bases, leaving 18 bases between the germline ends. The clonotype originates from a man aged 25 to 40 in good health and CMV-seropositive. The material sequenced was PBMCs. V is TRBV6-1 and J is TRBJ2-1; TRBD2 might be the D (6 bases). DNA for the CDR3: TGTGCCAGCAGAGCCGGAGGGGACCACTTCAATGAGCAGTTCTTC. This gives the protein CASRAGGDHFNEQFF.